This T cell receptor (beta chain) was observed in a study of beta chain features in type 1 diabetes. General study points: In all four CD4+ subsets, TCRB CDR3 length was significantly, moderately reduced in type 1 diabetes.

This clone was counted a few times. Its matching antigen is unknown. As every portion of the isolated RNA was reverse transcribed, the sequencing read expressed TCRB transcripts. Sequencing used immunoSEQ multiplex PCR; TCRdb keeps in-frame clones, though not all of them. The data hold 600,000 to 750,000 clones, with about an eighth observed a single time. The sequence came from a man aged 25-40 years with type 1 diabetes. Sequencing was done on a sample of naive CD4+ T cells from blood.

CDR3 sequence: CASSLLQGRNSPLHF. The CDR3 coding sequence is TGTGCCAGCAGCTTGTTACAGGGGAGAAATTCACCCCTCCACTTT. The V gene is TRBV5-6, the J gene TRBJ1-6; 7 positions agree with TRBD1. In germline, CDR1 is SGHDT, CDR2 YYEEEE. The CDR3 contains 15 residues. The V and J ends lost 1 base and 7 bases, in that order; junction bases with no gene match: 5.